The 14 T cell receptor beta chains reported below all come from one sample, sequenced in a study of shared clonotypes between healthy human individuals. Clones were sequenced by immunoSEQ multiplex PCR, and TCRdb holds only the in-frame ones, with some missing. The sample yields around 700,000 clones, roughly 70% seen once. Sequenced input: memory CD4+ T cells sorted from blood. The subset denotes: CD45RA-negative fraction. These receptors were taken from a woman under 40 in good health.

This clone was picked up a small number of times. The rearrangement links TRBV5-1 to TRBJ1-3; TRBD1 aligns across 7 bases. Unmatched junction bases numbered 5, after V lost 4 bases and J lost 4 bases. CDR1 and CDR2 from the germline V gene are SGHRS and YFSETQ. The CDR3 length is 14 residues. CDR3 sequence: CASSDGTEGNTIYF. CDR3 bases: TGCGCCAGCAGCGACGGGACAGAGGGAAACACCATATATTTT.

The chain uses TRBV10-2 and TRBJ2-5; D gene ambiguous. The V and J ends lost 5 bases and 1 base respectively, with 5 bases between them. This CDR3 region has 12 residues. Germline CDR1 is WSHSY and CDR2 is SAAADI. The CDR3 bases are TGCGCCAGCAGTAACTCCCAAGAGACCCAGTACTTC. It is translated as CASSNSQETQYF.

The chain combines TRBV5-1 with TRBJ2-1; 8 bases line up with TRBD2. The CDR3 contains 16 residues. Per germline, CDR1 SGHRS and CDR2 YFSETQ. The trim removed 0 bases at V and 11 bases at J, leaving 13 bases unmatched. The CDR3 region has the DNA TGCGCCAGCAGCTTGGCCGGGCAGCCCGGACTAGCTCAGCAGTTCTTC. It encodes CASSLAGQPGLAQQFF.

The CDR3, as DNA: TGTGCCAGTAGGCAGGGGGCCATTTCGCCCCAGCATTTT. It codes for CASRQGAISPQHF. The chain carries TRBV19 and TRBJ1-5, with TRBD1 identical over 8 bases. CDR3 length: 13 amino acids. J was trimmed by 9 bases and V by 6 bases; bases with no gene match: 7. Germline V CDR1 and CDR2: LNHDA, SQIVND (reference sequence).

The rearrangement uses TRBV29-1 and TRBJ2-3, with TRBD2 identical over 14 bases. J lost 1 base, V lost 3 bases, and 6 bases had no gene match. The CDR3 spans 17 residues. Germline CDR1 SQVTM, CDR2 ANQGSEA. CDR3: CSVEGLAGEEGTDTQYF. The DNA for the CDR3 is TGCAGCGTTGAGGGACTAGCGGGGGAGGAGGGCACAGATACGCAGTATTTT.

The V gene is TRBV28, the J gene TRBJ2-7; tentatively, D is TRBD2 (5 bases). CDR1 is MDHEN and CDR2 is SYDVKM in the germline V gene. The CDR3 runs to 15 residues. Trimming removed 3 bases at V and 4 bases at J, with 16 bases between. The CDR3 DNA follows: TGTGCCAGCAGTTTTGTAGGTGGGAGTGTATACGAGCAGTACTTC. The encoded protein is CASSFVGGSVYEQYF.

This chain joins TRBV11-2 and TRBJ2-1, with D possibly TRBD2 on 6 matching bases. Deletions cut 5 bases from V and 1 base from J, with 15 bases between. This CDR3 spans 16 amino acids. Per germline, CDR1 SGHAT and CDR2 FQNNGV. CDR3 loop: CASSPTGGMSYNEQFF. The DNA for the CDR3 is TGTGCCAGCAGCCCGACGGGCGGGATGTCCTACAATGAGCAGTTCTTC.

This chain uses TRBV2 with TRBJ2-4; 8 nucleotides line up with TRBD2. The V segment lost 5 bases and the J segment 3 bases; nucleotides outside the gene matches: 3. This CDR3 is built from 14 residues. CDR1 and CDR2 (germline): SNHLY, FYNNEI. The CDR3 nucleotides read TGTGCCAGCAGTCCGCGGGAGGTCAAAAACATTCAGTACTTC. As protein: CASSPREVKNIQYF.

This chain uses TRBV15 with TRBJ2-1; D is possibly TRBD2 (6 bases). V was cut by 5 bases and J by 6 bases, with 11 bases left in between. Germline-derived CDR1 and CDR2 are LNHNV and YYDKDF (reference sequence). This CDR3 contains 13 residues. The CDR3 region is CATSRDLPNEQFF. CDR3 in DNA: TGTGCCACCAGCCGGGACTTGCCCAATGAGCAGTTCTTC.

CDR3 coding DNA: TGTGCCAGCAGTCCCGGGACGACTAGCACAGATACGCAGTATTTT. This sequence encodes CASSPGTTSTDTQYF. V and J are TRBV27 and TRBJ2-3, with D perhaps assigned TRBD1 or TRBD2 (5 bases each). Germline CDR1 and CDR2: MNHEY and SMNVEV (reference sequence). Trimming stripped 5 bases from V and 0 bases from J, with 12 bases between. The CDR3 covers 15 residues.

This rearrangement joins TRBV7-9 to TRBJ2-2; tentatively, D is TRBD2 (6 bases). V dropped 5 bases and J dropped 4 bases, with 14 bases sitting between them. CDR1 is SEHNR, CDR2 FQNEAQ, per germline (reference sequence). The CDR3 sequence is 15 residues long. This CDR3 is CASSALAGSTGELFF. CDR3 DNA: TGTGCCAGCAGCGCCCTCGCGGGAAGCACCGGGGAGCTGTTTTTT.

The chain carries TRBV10-1 and TRBJ1-3; 7 bases map to TRBD1. Germline trimming cut 8 bases from V and 0 bases from J; bases unmatched to any gene: 7. This CDR3 is built from 15 residues. Germline CDR1 WNHNN, CDR2 SYGVQD (reference sequence). The CDR3 DNA follows: TGCGCCAGCTTTCCAGGGGACAGCTCTGGAAACACCATATATTTT. It yields the protein CASFPGDSSGNTIYF.

J is TRBJ1-1 and V is TRBV5-1; D remains unclear. Germline CDR1 and CDR2: SGHRS and YFSETQ. CDR3 size: 13 residues. Trimming stripped 5 bases from V and 1 base from J, with 9 bases between. In DNA, the CDR3 is TGCGCCAGCAGTCCAGCGCCGAACACTGAAGCTTTCTTT. It is translated as CASSPAPNTEAFF.

Only one count was recorded for this clone. J is TRBJ2-1 and V is TRBV9; 7 bases line up with TRBD2. The CDR3 runs to 14 residues. With 0 bases clipped from V and 8 bases from J, the junction kept 5 bases outside the gene matches. The germline gives CDR1 SGDLS, CDR2 YYNGEE. The CDR3 bases are TGTGCCAGCAGCGTAGGGCGGGAGTTCGATGAGCAGTTCTTC. As protein: CASSVGREFDEQFF.